A selection of T cell receptor beta chains follows, all from one sample in a study of blood T cells in healthy people across ages. MiXCR was run by TCRdb on the 5' RACE reads, yielding one entry per CDR3 protein. The sample lists hundreds of thousands of distinct CDR3 sequences, about 25% occurring once. The sample was also reused in another study, on T cells of mothers and their children.

The sequenced material came from blood. These receptor sequences come from a boy aged 10-17 years in good health. CDR3s include the opening cysteine and the closing phenylalanine or tryptophan. A D gene is named only where the DNA matches it firmly. Clone size is given for some rows only: seen once, a few or many times, or a class if the clone is expanded.

v_call	d_call	clone_size	j_call	cdr3_nt	cdr3_aa
TRBV6-5	NA	NA	TRBJ2-2	TGTGCCAGCAGTTACGCTGGGCAGGGGCCCTACACCGGGGAGCTGTTTTTT	CASSYAGQGPYTGELFF
TRBV6-1	NA	few	TRBJ2-1	TGTGCCAGCACTCCCGAGCCCGGGGGCAGTCTAAATGAGCAGTTCTTC	CASTPEPGGSLNEQFF
TRBV7-9	TRBD1	NA	TRBJ2-5	TGTGCCAGCAGCCCCGGGACAGGGGCAGAGACCCAGTACTTC	CASSPGTGAETQYF
TRBV6-1	TRBD1	NA	TRBJ1-1	TGTGCCAGCAGGATAAAGGTGGGGGGGGACAGCACTGAAGCTTTCTTT	CASRIKVGGDSTEAFF
TRBV12-3/TRBV12-4	TRBD2	NA	TRBJ2-1	TGTGCCAGCAGCAGGAGAGCCTCGGGACTAGCGGGAGAGGCACCCAATGAGCAGTTCTTC	CASSRRASGLAGEAPNEQFF
TRBV7-9	TRBD1	NA	TRBJ1-2	TGTGCCAGCAGCTCTTCGCGGACAGGGAACTATGGCTACACCTTC	CASSSSRTGNYGYTF
TRBV6-1	NA	few	TRBJ2-7	TGTGTCAGCTGTGAAGTGCCAGGCCGAGGGGCCTACGAGCAGTACTTC	CVSCEVPGRGAYEQYF
TRBV7-2	NA	few	TRBJ2-3	TGTGCCAGCAGCTTAGGTGTCTCGAGCACAGATACGCAGTATTTT	CASSLGVSSTDTQYF
TRBV12-3/TRBV12-4	TRBD2	NA	TRBJ2-3	TGTGCCAGCAGCCAACTCACTAGCGCGCTGACAGATACGCAGTATTTT	CASSQLTSALTDTQYF
TRBV20-1	NA	few	TRBJ1-2	TGCAGTGCTAGAGGGCGGCAGCGGAGGGACACCTTC	CSARGRQRRDTF
TRBV10-3	NA	NA	TRBJ2-7	TGTGCCATCAGTGAGTCGGTGGGCAGGGACTACGAGCAGTACTTC	CAISESVGRDYEQYF
TRBV29-1	NA	NA	TRBJ2-1	TGCAGCGTTGAAGGGGGACTTCGGCAGTTCTTC	CSVEGGLRQFF
TRBV20-1	TRBD1	NA	TRBJ2-7	TGCAGTGCTTGGACAGGTTTTAGCTCCTACGAGCAGTACTTC	CSAWTGFSSYEQYF
TRBV7-2	TRBD1	NA	TRBJ2-5	TGTGCCGGCAGCTTAGTCCTCGGGACAGGGAAGGAAGAGACCCAGTACTTC	CAGSLVLGTGKEETQYF
TRBV2	TRBD2	once	TRBJ2-7	TGTGCCAGCTCGGGGGGACCCAGAAAGTGGTACGAGCAGTACTTC	CASSGGPRKWYEQYF
TRBV15	TRBD1	NA	TRBJ2-3	TGTGCCACCGCAGGACAGGGTCGGACAGATACGCAGTATTTT	CATAGQGRTDTQYF
TRBV6-1	NA	NA	TRBJ1-4	TGTGCCAGCAGGGGCCGGGAGGAAGAAAAACTGTTTTTT	CASRGREEEKLFF
TRBV7-9	NA	few	TRBJ2-7	TGTGCCAGCAGCCCCGGGTTGGAGGGATCCTACGAGCAGTACTTC	CASSPGLEGSYEQYF
TRBV19	TRBD1	NA	TRBJ2-7	TGTGCCAGTAGTAGTCAACAGGGGGCATACGAGCAGTACTTC	CASSSQQGAYEQYF
TRBV2	NA	NA	TRBJ2-1	TGTGCCAGCAGTTCAAAGACAGACCCGCTGGGGATGGAGCAGTTCTTC	CASSSKTDPLGMEQFF
TRBV4-3	NA	NA	TRBJ2-5	TGCGCCAGCAGCCGGGGCGGGGTCTTGGAAGAGACCCAGTACTTC	CASSRGGVLEETQYF
TRBV20-1	TRBD1	few	TRBJ2-1	TGCAGTGCTAGAGATGGGTCCAGGGGGCGTGAGCAGTTCTTC	CSARDGSRGREQFF